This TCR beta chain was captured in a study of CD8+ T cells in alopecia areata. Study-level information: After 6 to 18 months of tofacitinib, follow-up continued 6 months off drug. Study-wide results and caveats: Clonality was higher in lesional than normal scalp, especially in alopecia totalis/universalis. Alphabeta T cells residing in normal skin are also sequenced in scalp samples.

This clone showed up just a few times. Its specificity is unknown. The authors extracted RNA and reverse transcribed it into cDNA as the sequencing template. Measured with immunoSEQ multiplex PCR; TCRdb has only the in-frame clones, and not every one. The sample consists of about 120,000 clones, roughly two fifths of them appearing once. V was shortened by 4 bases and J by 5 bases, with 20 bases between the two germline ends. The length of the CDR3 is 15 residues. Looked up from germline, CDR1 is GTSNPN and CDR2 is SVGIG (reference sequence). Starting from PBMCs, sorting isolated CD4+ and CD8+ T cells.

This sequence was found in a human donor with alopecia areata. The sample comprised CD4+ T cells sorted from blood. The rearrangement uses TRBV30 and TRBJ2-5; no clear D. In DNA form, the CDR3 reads TGTGCCTGGACGGTTGGATATGGAGCCGGTGAGACCCAGTACTTC. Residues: CAWTVGYGAGETQYF.